This TCR beta chain was identified during a study of shared clonotypes between healthy human individuals. V was pared by 1 base and J by 5 bases, with 11 bases between. This CDR3 has 14 residues. Per germline, CDR1 SEHNR and CDR2 FQNEAQ (reference sequence). Only in-frame clones appear in the TCRdb table, and some are missing; sequencing was by immunoSEQ multiplex PCR. This table has millions of clones, 85% to 95% appearing once. The source of this sequence is a man between 18 and 29 years old in good health. The sample taken for sequencing was naive CD4+ T cells sorted from blood. Subset of the sample: CD45RA+ positively selected. This chain links TRBV7-9 with TRBJ2-5, with D hard to call. The CDR3 DNA reads as TGTGCCAGCAGCTTAGTTCCGTTACGGGAGACCCAGTACTTC. Amino acids: CASSLVPLRETQYF. Using reference TRBV7-9 and TRBJ2-5 for the parts outside the CDR3, the full variable domain is DTGVSQNPRHKITKRGQNVTFRCDPISEHNRLYWYRQTLGQGPEFLTYFQNEAQLEKSRLLSDRFSAERPKGSFSTLEIQRTEQGDSAMYLCASSLVPLRETQYFGPGTRLLVL.